This T cell receptor (beta chain) was recovered during a study of patients with pleural tuberculosis. This clonotype was picked up many times. TCRdb re-analysed the reads in MiXCR, keeping a single row per CDR3 protein. Among 45,000 to 60,000 distinct CDR3 sequences, 5.5% to 8% were seen once, and the ten largest hold about 16%. This CDR3 has 16 amino acids. The ends lost 5 bases at V and 6 bases at J; junction bases unmatched: 11. Germline V gives CDR1 MGHDK, CDR2 SYGVNS. This TCR was sampled from a human donor with pleural tuberculosis. V usage is TRBV25-1 and J usage is TRBJ2-4; TRBD1 matches at 9 bases. The CDR3 sequence: CASSLSQPGQGNIQYF. The CDR3 coding sequence is TGTGCCAGCAGTCTCTCGCAACCGGGACAGGGAAACATTCAGTACTTC.